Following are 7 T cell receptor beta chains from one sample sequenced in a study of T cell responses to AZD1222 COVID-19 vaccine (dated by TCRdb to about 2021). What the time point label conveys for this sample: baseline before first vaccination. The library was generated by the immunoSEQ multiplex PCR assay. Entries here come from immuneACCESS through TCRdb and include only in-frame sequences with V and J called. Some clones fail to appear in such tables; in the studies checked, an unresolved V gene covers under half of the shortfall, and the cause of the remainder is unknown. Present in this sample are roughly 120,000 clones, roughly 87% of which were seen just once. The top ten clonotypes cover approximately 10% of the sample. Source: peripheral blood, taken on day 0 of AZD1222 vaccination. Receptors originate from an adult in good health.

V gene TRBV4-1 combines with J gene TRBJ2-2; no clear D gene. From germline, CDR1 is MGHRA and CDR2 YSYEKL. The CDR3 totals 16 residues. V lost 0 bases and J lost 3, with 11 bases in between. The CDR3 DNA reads TGCGCCAGCAGCCAAGAGCCGGGTATTTACACCGGGGAGCTGTTTTTT. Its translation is CASSQEPGIYTGELFF.

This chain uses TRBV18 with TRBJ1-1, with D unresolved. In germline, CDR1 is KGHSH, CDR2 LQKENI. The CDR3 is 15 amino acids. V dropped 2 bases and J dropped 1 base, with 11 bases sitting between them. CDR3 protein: CASSPSLRENTEAFF. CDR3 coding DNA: TGTGCCAGCTCACCATCTCTTCGGGAGAACACTGAAGCTTTCTTT.

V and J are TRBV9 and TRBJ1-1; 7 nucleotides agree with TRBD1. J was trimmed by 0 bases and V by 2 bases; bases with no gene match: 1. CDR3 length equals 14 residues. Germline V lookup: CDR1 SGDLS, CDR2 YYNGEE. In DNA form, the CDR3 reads TGTGCCAGCAGCGTTACAGGGGTGAACACTGAAGCTTTCTTT. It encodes CASSVTGVNTEAFF.

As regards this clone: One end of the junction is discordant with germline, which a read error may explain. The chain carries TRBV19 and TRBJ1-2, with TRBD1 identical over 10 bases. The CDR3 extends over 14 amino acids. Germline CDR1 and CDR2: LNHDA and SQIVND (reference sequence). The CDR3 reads CARSTPGQGYGYTF. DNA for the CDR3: TGTGCCAGGAGTACCCCGGGACAGGGGTATGGCTACACCTTC.

The CDR3 protein is CASSYLDSGYNEQFF. For the CDR3, the DNA is TGTGCCAGCAGTTACCTGGACAGCGGCTACAATGAGCAGTTCTTC. This chain links TRBV6-5 with TRBJ2-1; possible D gene TRBD1, 6 bases. Per germline, CDR1 MNHEY and CDR2 SVGAGI. V lost 2 bases and J lost 3, with 11 bases in between. The CDR3 contains 15 residues.

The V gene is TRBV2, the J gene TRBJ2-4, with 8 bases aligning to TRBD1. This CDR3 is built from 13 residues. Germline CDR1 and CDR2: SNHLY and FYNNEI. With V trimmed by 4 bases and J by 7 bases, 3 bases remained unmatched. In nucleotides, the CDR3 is TGTGCCAGCAGTGGACAGGGGACGAACATTCAGTACTTC. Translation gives CASSGQGTNIQYF.

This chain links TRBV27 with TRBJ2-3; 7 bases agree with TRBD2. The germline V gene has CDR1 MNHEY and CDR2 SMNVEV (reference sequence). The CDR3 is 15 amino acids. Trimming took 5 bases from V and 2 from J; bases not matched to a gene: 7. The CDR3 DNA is TGTGCCAGCAGTAGGGGACTATTCGACACAGATACGCAGTATTTT. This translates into CASSRGLFDTDTQYF.